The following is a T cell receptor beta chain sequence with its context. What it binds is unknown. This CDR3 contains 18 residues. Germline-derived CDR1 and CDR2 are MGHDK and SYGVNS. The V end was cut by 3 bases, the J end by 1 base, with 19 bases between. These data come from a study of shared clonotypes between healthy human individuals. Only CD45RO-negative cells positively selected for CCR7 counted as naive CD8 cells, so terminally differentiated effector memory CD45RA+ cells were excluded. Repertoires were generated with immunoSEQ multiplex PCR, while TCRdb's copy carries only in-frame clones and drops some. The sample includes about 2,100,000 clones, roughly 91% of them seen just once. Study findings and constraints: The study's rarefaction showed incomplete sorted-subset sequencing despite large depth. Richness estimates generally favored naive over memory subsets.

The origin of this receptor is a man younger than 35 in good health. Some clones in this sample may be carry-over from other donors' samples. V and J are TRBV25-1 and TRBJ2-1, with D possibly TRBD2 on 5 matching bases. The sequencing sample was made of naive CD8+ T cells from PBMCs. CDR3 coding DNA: TGTGCCAGCAGTGATCCCTTTTATGAGGGATTGTCCTACAATGAGCAGTTCTTC. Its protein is CASSDPFYEGLSYNEQFF.